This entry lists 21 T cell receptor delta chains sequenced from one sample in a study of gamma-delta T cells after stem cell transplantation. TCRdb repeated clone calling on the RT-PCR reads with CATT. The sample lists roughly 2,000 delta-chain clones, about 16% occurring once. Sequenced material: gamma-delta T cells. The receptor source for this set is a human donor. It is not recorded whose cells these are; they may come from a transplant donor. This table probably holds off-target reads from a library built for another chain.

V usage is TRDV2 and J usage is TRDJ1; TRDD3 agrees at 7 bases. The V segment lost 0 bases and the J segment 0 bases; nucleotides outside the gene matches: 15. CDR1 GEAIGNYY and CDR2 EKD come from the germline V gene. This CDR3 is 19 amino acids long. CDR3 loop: CACDTLGYVATLYTDKLIF. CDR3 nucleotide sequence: TGTGCCTGTGACACCCTTGGATACGTAGCCACCTTGTACACCGATAAACTCATCTTT.

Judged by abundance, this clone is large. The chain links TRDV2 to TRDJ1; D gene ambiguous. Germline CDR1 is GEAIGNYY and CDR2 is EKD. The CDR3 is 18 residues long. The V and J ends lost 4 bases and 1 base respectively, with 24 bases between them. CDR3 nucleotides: TGTGCCTGTGATCCTGTCTCCCAACCTGCTGGTGTCACCGATAAACTCATCTTT. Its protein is CACDPVSQPAGVTDKLIF.

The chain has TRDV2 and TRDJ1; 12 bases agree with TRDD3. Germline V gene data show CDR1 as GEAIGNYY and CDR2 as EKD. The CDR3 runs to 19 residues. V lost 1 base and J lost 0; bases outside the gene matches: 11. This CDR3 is CACDTILTGGYPNTDKLIF. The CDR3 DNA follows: TGTGCCTGTGACACTATCCTGACTGGGGGATACCCCAACACCGATAAACTCATCTTT.

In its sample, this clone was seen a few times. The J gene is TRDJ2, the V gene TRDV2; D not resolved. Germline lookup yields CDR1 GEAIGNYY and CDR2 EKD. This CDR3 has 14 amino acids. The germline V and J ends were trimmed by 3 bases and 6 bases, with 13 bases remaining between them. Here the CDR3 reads CACDPIQQSAQLFF. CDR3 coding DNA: TGTGCCTGTGACCCTATTCAACAGTCAGCACAACTCTTCTTT.

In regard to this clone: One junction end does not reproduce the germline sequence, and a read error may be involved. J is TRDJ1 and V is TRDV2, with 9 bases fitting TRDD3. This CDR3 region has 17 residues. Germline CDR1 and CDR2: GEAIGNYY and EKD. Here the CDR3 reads CACDRLGDSPHTDKLIF. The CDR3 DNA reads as TGTGCCTGCGACAGACTGGGGGACTCTCCCCACACCGATAAACTCATCTTT.

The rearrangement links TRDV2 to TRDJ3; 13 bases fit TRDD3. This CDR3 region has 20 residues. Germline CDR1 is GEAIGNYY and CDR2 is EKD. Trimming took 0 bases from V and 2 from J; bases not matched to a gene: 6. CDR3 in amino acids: CACDTALGDTRTWDTRQMFF. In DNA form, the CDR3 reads TGTGCCTGTGACACCGCACTGGGGGATACGCGTACCTGGGACACCCGACAGATGTTTTTC.

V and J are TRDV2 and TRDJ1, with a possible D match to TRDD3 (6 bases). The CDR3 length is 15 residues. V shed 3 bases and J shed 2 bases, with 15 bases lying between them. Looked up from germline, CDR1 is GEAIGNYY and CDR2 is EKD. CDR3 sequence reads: CACDSLGSFTDKLIF. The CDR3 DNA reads TGTGCCTGTGACTCACTGGGATCCTTTACCGATAAACTCATCTTT.

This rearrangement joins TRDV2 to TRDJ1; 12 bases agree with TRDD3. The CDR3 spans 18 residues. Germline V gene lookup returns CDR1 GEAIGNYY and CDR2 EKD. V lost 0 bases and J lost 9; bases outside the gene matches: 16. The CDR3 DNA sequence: TGTGCCTGTGACACCGCAGATCTTCTACTGGGGGATACCGCGGAACTCATCTTT. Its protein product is CACDTADLLLGDTAELIF.

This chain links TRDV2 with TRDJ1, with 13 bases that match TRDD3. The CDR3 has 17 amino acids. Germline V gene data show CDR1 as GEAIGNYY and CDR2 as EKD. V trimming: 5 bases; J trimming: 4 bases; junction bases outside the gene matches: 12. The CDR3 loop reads CACASLGDTRFDDKLIF. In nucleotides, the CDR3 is TGTGCCTGTGCTTCACTGGGGGATACGCGGTTCGACGATAAACTCATCTTT.

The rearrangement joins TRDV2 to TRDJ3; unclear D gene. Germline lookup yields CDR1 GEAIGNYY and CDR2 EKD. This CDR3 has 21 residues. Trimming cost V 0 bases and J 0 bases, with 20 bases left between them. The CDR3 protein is CACDTGSFGAPASWDTRQMFF. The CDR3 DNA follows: TGTGCCTGTGACACCGGATCTTTCGGGGCCCCCGCCTCCTGGGACACCCGACAGATGTTTTTC.

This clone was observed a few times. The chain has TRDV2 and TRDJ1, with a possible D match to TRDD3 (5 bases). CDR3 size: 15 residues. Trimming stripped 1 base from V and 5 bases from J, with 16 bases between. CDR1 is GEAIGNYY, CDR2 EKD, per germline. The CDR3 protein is CACDTVLRGPDKLIF. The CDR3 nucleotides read TGTGCCTGTGACACGGTCTTACGGGGACCGGATAAACTCATCTTT.

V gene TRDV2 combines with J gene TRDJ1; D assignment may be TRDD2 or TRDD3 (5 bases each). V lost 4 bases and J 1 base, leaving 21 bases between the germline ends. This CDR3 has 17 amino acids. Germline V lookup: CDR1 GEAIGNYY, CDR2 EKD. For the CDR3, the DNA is TGTGCCTGTGAGAGCCTACGGAGGGATCTCCTCACCGATAAACTCATCTTT. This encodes CACESLRRDLLTDKLIF.

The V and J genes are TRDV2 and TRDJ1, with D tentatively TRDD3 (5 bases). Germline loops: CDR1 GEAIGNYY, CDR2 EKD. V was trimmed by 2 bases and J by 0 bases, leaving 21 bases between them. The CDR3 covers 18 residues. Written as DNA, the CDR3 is TGTGCCTGTGACAACGTTCGCCAAGTCGGGATCTACACCGATAAACTCATCTTT. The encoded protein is CACDNVRQVGIYTDKLIF.

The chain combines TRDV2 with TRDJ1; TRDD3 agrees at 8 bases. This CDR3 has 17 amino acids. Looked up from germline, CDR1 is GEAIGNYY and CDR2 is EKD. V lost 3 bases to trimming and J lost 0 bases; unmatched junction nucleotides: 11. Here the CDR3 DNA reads TGTGCCTGTGACGGCTTACTGGGGGCCGAGTACACCGATAAACTCATCTTT. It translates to CACDGLLGAEYTDKLIF.

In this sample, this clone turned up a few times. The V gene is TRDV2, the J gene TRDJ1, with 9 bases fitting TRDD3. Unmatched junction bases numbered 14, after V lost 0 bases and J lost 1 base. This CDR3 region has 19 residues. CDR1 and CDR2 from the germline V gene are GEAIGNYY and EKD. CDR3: CACDTVPAGGWTTTDKLIF. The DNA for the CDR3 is TGTGCCTGTGACACCGTTCCGGCTGGGGGATGGACCACCACCGATAAACTCATCTTT.

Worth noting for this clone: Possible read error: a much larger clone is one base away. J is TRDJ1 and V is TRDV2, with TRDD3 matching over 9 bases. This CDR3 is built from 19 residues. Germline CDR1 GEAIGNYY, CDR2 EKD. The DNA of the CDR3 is TGTGCCTGTGACTCCTTGTCTGGGGATACGTCGTCAAGAGGCGATAACCTCATCTTT. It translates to CACDSLSGDTSSRGDNLIF.

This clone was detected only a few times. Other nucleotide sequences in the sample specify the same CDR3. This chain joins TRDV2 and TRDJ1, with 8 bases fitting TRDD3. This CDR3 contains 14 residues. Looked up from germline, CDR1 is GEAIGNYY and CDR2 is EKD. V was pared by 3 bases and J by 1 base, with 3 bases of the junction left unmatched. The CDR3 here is CACDPLGGTDKLIF. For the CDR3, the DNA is TGTGCCTGTGACCCACTGGGGGGCACCGATAAACTCATCTTT.

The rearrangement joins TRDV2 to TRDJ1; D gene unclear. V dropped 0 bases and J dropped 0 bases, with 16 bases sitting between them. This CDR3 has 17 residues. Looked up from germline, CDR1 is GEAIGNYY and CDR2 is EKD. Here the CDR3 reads CACDTVGSPAYTDKLIF. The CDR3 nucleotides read TGTGCCTGTGACACCGTCGGGTCCCCTGCCTACACCGATAAACTCATCTTT.

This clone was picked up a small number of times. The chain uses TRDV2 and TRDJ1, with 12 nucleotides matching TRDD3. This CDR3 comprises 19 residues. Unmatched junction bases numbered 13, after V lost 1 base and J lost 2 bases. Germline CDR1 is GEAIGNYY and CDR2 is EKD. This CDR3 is CACDTLALGDTAGTDKLIF. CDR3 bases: TGTGCCTGTGACACTTTGGCGCTGGGGGATACGGCGGGTACCGATAAACTCATCTTT.

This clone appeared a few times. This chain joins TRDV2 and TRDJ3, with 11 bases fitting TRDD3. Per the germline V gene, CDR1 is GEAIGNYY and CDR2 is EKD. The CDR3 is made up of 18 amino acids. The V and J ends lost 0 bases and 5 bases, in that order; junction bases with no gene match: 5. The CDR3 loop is CACDTNWGISRDTRQMFF. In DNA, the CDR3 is TGTGCCTGTGACACCAACTGGGGGATAAGCCGGGACACCCGACAGATGTTTTTC.

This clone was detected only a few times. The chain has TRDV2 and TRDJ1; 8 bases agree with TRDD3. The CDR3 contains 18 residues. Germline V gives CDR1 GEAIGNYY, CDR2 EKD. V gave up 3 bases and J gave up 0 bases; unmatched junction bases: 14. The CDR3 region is CACDELLGDTPYTDKLIF. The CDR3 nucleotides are TGTGCCTGTGACGAACTTCTGGGGGACACCCCGTACACCGATAAACTCATCTTT.